These 2 T cell receptor beta chains originate from one sample sequenced in a study of human T cells and chemical hapten exposure. Blood, whole and unfractionated, served as the source for total RNA extraction. From the 5' RACE reads, TCRdb called clonotypes with MiXCR, one entry per CDR3 protein. Of 80,000 or so distinct CDR3 sequences listed, 15% are singletons. Receptors were obtained from a female donor in good health.

This clonotype has only a few counts. A read error may be the cause here, since a much bigger clone is one base away. The chain links TRBV2 to TRBJ2-7; no definite D call. The CDR3 loop spans 13 amino acids. Germline-derived CDR1 and CDR2 are SNHLY and FYNNEI. CDR3 in amino acids: CASSGADLGEQHF. CDR3 in DNA: TGTGCCAGCAGTGGGGCGGACCTAGGCGAGCAGCACTTC. The variable domain in full, with the rest retrieved from reference TRBV2 and TRBJ2-7, is EPEVTQTPSHQVTQMGQEVILRCVPISNHLYFYWYRQILGQKVEFLVSFYNNEISEKSEIFDDQFSVERPDGSNFTLKIRSTKLEDSAMYFCASSGADLGEQHFGPGTRLTVT.

Ten or more counts support this clonotype. The chain carries TRBV25-1 and TRBJ1-5; no clear D. Between the trimmed V and J ends, which lost 5 bases and 1 base, there was a span of 6 bases. Germline V gene sequence: CDR1 MGHDK, CDR2 SYGVNS. The CDR3 runs 13 residues. The CDR3, as DNA: TGTGCCAGCAGTTTTGGAAGCAATCAGCCCCAGCATTTT. This encodes CASSFGSNQPQHF.